Below are 8 T cell receptor beta chains sequenced from a single sample in a study of shared clonotypes between healthy human individuals. Produced via immunoSEQ multiplex PCR; TCRdb's table is partial and in-frame only. The repertoire holds around 1.1 million clones, with 70% to 85% as singletons. Sequenced: memory CD4+ T cells from PBMCs. The sample's subset: CD45RA-negative fraction. These receptors were taken from a man between 18 and 35 years old in good health. Some clones in this sample may be carry-over from other donors' samples.

V and J are TRBV25-1 and TRBJ1-2; 8 positions match TRBD1. The CDR3 is made up of 16 amino acids. V trimming: 8 bases; J trimming: 7 bases; junction bases outside the gene matches: 18. CDR1 is MGHDK, CDR2 SYGVNS, per germline. CDR3 nucleotide sequence: TGTGCCAGCCGAGCAGAGACTACAGGGGGGGTGGGTGGCTACACCTTC. Residues: CASRAETTGGVGGYTF.

This chain connects TRBV28 to TRBJ1-5; maybe TRBD1 (6 bases). The V gene lost 1 base and the J gene lost 7 bases, with 20 bases spanning the gap. The V gene's germline CDR1 is MDHEN and CDR2 SYDVKM. This CDR3 contains 17 residues. CDR3 coding DNA: TGTGCCAGCAGTTTATTGCCAGGGGTACTCCCTTGGCAGCCCCAGCATTTT. This codes for CASSLLPGVLPWQPQHF. The whole variable domain, filled in from reference TRBV28 and TRBJ1-5, reads DVKVTQSSRYLVKRTGEKVFLECVQDMDHENMFWYRQDPGLGLRLIYFSYDVKMKEKGDIPEGYSVSREKKERFSLILESASTNQTSMYLCASSLLPGVLPWQPQHFGDGTRLSIL.

The rearrangement uses TRBV6-1 and TRBJ1-1; weak D call: TRBD1 (5 bases). CDR3 size: 14 residues. The V gene's germline CDR1 is MNHNS and CDR2 SASEGT. Trimming left V 6 bases short and J 2 bases short, with 13 bases between. The CDR3 sequence is CASSPPTVNTEAFF. DNA for the CDR3: TGTGCCAGCAGCCCACCGACAGTAAACACTGAAGCTTTCTTT.

The gene calls are TRBV5-6 and TRBJ1-2; no firm D call. CDR1 SGHDT and CDR2 YYEEEE come from the germline V gene. The CDR3 consists of 13 residues. V was clipped by 6 bases and J by 6 bases, with 15 bases between them. CDR3 DNA: TGTGCCAGCATCCCGACCGGAGGGAATGGCTACACCTTC. Its translation is CASIPTGGNGYTF. Variable domain in full (rest from reference TRBV5-6 and TRBJ1-2): DAGVTQSPTHLIKTRGQQVTLRCSPKSGHDTVSWYQQALGQGPQFIFQYYEEEERQRGNFPDRFSGHQFPNYSSELNVNALLLGDSALYLCASIPTGGNGYTFGSGTRLTVV.

A few counts support this clone. This sequence joins TRBV18 and TRBJ1-5; 8 nucleotides line up with TRBD1. Looked up from germline, CDR1 is KGHSH and CDR2 is LQKENI. The trim removed 3 bases at V and 6 bases at J, leaving 4 bases unmatched. There are 14 residues in the CDR3. The DNA of the CDR3 is TGTGCCAGCTCACCGGACAGGGATGTTCAGCCCCAGCATTTT. Translation: CASSPDRDVQPQHF.

Worth noting for this clone: Within the sample, other DNA sequences also encode this same CDR3. The gene calls are TRBV5-1 and TRBJ2-1; 8 bases map to TRBD1. The CDR3 totals 14 residues. The junction had 0 bases not matched to a gene; V was cut back by 0 bases and J by 4 bases. CDR1 is SGHRS, CDR2 YFSETQ, per germline. The DNA for the CDR3 is TGCGCCAGCAGCTTGGGGACAGGGTACAATGAGCAGTTCTTC. It translates to CASSLGTGYNEQFF.

This clone was seen more than once but under ten times. This chain links TRBV4-1 with TRBJ1-4; D ambiguous. Trimming removed 0 bases from V and 7 bases from J, with 12 bases in between. The CDR3 runs to 15 residues. Per germline, CDR1 MGHRA and CDR2 YSYEKL. CDR3 region: CASSQDGNRGEKLFF. The CDR3 nucleotides read TGCGCCAGCAGCCAAGACGGAAACCGCGGTGAAAAACTGTTTTTT.

The chain joins TRBV5-4 to TRBJ1-2; maybe TRBD1 (6 bases). The length of the CDR3 is 13 residues. Germline CDR1 reads SGHNT; CDR2 reads YYREEE (reference sequence). V was cut by 4 bases and J by 7 bases, with 14 bases left in between. The CDR3 coding sequence is TGTGCCAGCAGCAAAATAGGACAGTTTGGCTACACCTTC. Translation: CASSKIGQFGYTF.